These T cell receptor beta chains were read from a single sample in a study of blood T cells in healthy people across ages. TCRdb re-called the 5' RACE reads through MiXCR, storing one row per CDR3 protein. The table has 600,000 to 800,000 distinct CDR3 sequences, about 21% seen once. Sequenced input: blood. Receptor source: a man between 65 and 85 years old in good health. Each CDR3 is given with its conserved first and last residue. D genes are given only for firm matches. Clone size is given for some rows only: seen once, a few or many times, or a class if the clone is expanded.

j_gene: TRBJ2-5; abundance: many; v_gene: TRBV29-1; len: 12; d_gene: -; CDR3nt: TGCAGCTATCGTCGGGACCAAGAGACCCAGTACTTC; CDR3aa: CSYRRDQETQYF
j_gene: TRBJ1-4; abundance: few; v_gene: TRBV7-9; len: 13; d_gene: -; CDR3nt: TGTGCCAGCATGGCTCCGCCTAATGAAAAACTGTTTTTT; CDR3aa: CASMAPPNEKLFF
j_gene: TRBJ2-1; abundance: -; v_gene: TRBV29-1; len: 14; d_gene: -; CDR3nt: TGCAGCGTTGTACAGTCACTAGGCCATAATGAGCAGTTCTTC; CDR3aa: CSVVQSLGHNEQFF
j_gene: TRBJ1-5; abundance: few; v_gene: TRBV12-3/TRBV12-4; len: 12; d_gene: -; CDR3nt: TGTGCCAGCAGTGCCGGGTCTCAGCCCCAGCATTTT; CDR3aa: CASSAGSQPQHF
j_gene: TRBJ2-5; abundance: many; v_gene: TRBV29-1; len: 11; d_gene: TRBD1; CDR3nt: TGCAGCGTTGGACAGGGGGAGACCCAGTACTTC; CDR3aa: CSVGQGETQYF
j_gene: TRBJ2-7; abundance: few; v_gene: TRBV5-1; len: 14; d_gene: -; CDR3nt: TGCGCCAGCAGCCCTCAAGGAAACAGCCGGTTAGAGGACTTC; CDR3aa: CASSPQGNSRLEDF
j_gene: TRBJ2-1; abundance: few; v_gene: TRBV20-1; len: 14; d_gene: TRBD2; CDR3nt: TGCAGTGCCATTAGCGGGAGAAGCAACAATGAGCAGTTCTTC; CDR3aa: CSAISGRSNNEQFF
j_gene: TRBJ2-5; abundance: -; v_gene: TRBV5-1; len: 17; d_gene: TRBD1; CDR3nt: TGCGCCAGCAACTTGCAGGACAGGGTTTCCGCAACAGAGACCCAGTACTTC; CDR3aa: CASNLQDRVSATETQYF
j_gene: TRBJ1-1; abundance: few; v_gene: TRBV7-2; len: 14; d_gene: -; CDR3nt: TGTGCCAGCACCCGAGGGCCAGGCGGAACTGAAGCTTTCTTT; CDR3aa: CASTRGPGGTEAFF
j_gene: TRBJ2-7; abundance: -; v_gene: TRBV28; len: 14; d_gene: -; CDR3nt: TGTGCCAGCAGTTTAACGGGCCGTAACTACGAGCAGTACTTC; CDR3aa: CASSLTGRNYEQYF
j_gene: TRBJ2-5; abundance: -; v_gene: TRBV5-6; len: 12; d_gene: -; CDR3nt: TGTGCCAGCAGCCCGGACTACGGTGAGCAGCTCTTC; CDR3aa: CASSPDYGEQLF
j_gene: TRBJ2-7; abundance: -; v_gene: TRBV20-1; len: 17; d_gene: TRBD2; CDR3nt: TGCAGTGCGACATCCGGGGAGCGGGAGCCCTACTCCTACGAGCAGTACTTC; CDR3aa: CSATSGEREPYSYEQYF
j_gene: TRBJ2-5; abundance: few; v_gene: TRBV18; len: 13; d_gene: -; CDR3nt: TGTGCCAGCTCACCGGGAGAGGGAGATTTTAGGTACTTC; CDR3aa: CASSPGEGDFRYF
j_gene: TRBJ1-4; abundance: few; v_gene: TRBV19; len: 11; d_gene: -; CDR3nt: TGTGCCAGTCAGCGTAATGAAAAACTGTTTTTT; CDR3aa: CASQRNEKLFF
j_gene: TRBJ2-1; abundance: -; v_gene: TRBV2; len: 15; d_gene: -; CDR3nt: TGTGCCAGCAGTGAGGGGACTCCTCAATACAATGAGCAGTTCTTC; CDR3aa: CASSEGTPQYNEQFF
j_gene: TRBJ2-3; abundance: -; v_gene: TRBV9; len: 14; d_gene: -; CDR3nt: TGTGCCAGCAGCGTAGAGGTAGCTTCGAATACGCAGTATTTT; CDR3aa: CASSVEVASNTQYF
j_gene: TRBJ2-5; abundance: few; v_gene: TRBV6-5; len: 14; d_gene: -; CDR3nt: TGTGCCAGCAGTTACTCTAGCCTAGTGGAGACCCAGTACTTC; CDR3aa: CASSYSSLVETQYF
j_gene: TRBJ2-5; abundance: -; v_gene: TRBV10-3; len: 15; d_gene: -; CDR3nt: TGTGCCATCAGTAGCCCAGGGTTGCGGCAAGAGACCCGGTACTTC; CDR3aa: CAISSPGLRQETRYF
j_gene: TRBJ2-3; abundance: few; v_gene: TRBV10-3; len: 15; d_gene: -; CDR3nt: TGTGCCATCAGTGTAGGTGGGAGGAGGACAGATACGCAGTATTTT; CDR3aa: CAISVGGRRTDTQYF
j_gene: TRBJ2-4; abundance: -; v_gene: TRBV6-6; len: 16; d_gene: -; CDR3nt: TGTGCCAGCAGTTACCCGACAACGGGGGCCAAAAACATTCAGTACTTC; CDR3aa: CASSYPTTGAKNIQYF
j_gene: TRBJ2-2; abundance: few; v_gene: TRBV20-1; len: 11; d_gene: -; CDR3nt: TGCAGTGCTAGGGAAGACGGGGAGCCGTTTTTT; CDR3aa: CSAREDGEPFF
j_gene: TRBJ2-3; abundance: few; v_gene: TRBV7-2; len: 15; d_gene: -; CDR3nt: TGTGCCAGCAGCTTAGTGGCTGGAGGCGCAGATACGCAGTATTTT; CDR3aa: CASSLVAGGADTQYF
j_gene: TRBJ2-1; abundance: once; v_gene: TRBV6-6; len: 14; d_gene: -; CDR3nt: TGTGCCAGCATTGAGGGCGGAGTCTACAATGAGCAGTTCTTC; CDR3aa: CASIEGGVYNEQFF
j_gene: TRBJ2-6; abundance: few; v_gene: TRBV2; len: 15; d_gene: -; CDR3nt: TGTGCCAGCGGGTGGGGGGTGACTGGGGCCAACGTCCTGACTTTC; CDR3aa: CASGWGVTGANVLTF